This TCR beta chain was retrieved from a study of shared clonotypes between healthy human individuals. This table comes from immunoSEQ multiplex PCR, and its TCRdb copy is limited to in-frame clones, with some not included. The table has roughly 1.4 million clones, 97% to 99% seen once. The CDR3 is 15 residues long. The germline gives CDR1 SGDLS, CDR2 YYNGEE. V trimming: 0 bases; J trimming: 9 bases; junction bases outside the gene matches: 5. Sequencing was carried out using naive CD4+ T cells sorted from blood. Subset of the sample: CD45RA+ positively selected. The sequence was obtained from a man younger than 40 in good health. This sequence joins TRBV9 and TRBJ2-1, with TRBD2 matching 11 bases. This chain's CDR3 is CASSVGASGRSEQFF. The CDR3 region has the DNA TGTGCCAGCAGCGTAGGGGCTAGCGGGAGGTCTGAGCAGTTCTTC.